These 18 T cell receptor beta chains were all obtained from the same sample, sequenced in a study of shared clonotypes between healthy human individuals. Terminally differentiated effector memory CD45RA+ cells were excluded from the naive CD8 cells, which were CD45RO-negative and positively selected for CCR7. The protocol was immunoSEQ multiplex PCR, while the TCRdb copy is restricted to in-frame clones and leaves out a portion. The sample consists of some 600,000 clones, around 96% of them appearing once. Material: naive CD8+ T cells sorted from blood. Receptors originate from a young woman in good health.

The rearrangement uses TRBV20-1 and TRBJ2-7, with D perhaps TRBD1 (5 bases). With 5 bases removed from V and 7 bases from J, the gap between germline ends came to 9 bases. The CDR3 contains 10 residues. CDR1 and CDR2 from the germline V gene are DFQATT and SNEGSKA (reference sequence). CDR3 in DNA: TGCAGTGCTTGGGGCTCAGAGCAGTACTTC. Its translation is CSAWGSEQYF.

The chain combines TRBV28 with TRBJ1-4; 7 nucleotides align to TRBD1. The CDR3 runs 18 residues. Unmatched junction bases numbered 15, after V lost 5 bases and J lost 3 bases. Germline CDR1 and CDR2: MDHEN and SYDVKM. The CDR3 loop reads CASSPRRGRSVANEKLFF. The DNA for the CDR3 is TGTGCCAGCAGTCCTCGTAGGGGGCGGTCTGTTGCTAATGAAAAACTGTTTTTT.

V and J are TRBV5-6 and TRBJ2-7, with 9 bases that match TRBD2. The V segment lost 0 bases and the J segment 2 bases; nucleotides outside the gene matches: 3. The CDR3 totals 15 residues. CDR1 is SGHDT, CDR2 YYEEEE, per germline. CDR3 protein: CASSLGLADTYEQYF. As DNA, the CDR3 is TGTGCCAGCAGCTTGGGACTAGCGGATACCTACGAGCAGTACTTC. The full variable domain, rest sourced from reference TRBV5-6 and TRBJ2-7, is DAGVTQSPTHLIKTRGQQVTLRCSPKSGHDTVSWYQQALGQGPQFIFQYYEEEERQRGNFPDRFSGHQFPNYSSELNVNALLLGDSALYLCASSLGLADTYEQYFGPGTRLTVT.

The rearrangement joins TRBV19 to TRBJ2-2; the D is unclear. Germline V lookup: CDR1 LNHDA, CDR2 SQIVND (reference sequence). Trimming cost V 3 bases and J 4 bases, with 15 bases left between them. The CDR3 contains 16 residues. For the CDR3, the DNA is TGTGCCAGTAGTATGGCCCCTTCTTGGAGCACCGGGGAGCTGTTTTTT. Its protein is CASSMAPSWSTGELFF.

The chain uses TRBV6-6 and TRBJ1-4, with 8 bases matching TRBD1. Germline CDR1 MNHNY, CDR2 SVGAGI (reference sequence). With V trimmed by 6 bases and J by 4 bases, 7 bases remained unmatched. This CDR3 is built from 15 residues. CDR3 nucleotides: TGTGCCAGCAGCCCCCGGGACAGGATTAATGAAAAACTGTTTTTT. Its translation is CASSPRDRINEKLFF.

V usage is TRBV28 and J usage is TRBJ1-5, with D possibly TRBD1 on 6 matching bases. Trimming cost V 3 bases and J 1 base, with 13 bases left between them. The CDR3 is 16 amino acids. Germline V gene data show CDR1 as MDHEN and CDR2 as SYDVKM. CDR3 amino acids: CASSFRQAGSNQPQHF. CDR3 sequence (DNA): TGTGCCAGCAGTTTCAGACAGGCAGGAAGCAATCAGCCCCAGCATTTT.

DNA of the CDR3: TGTGCCAGCAGTGGCGCGGGACAGGTTGACCCCTATGGCTACACCTTC. Its translation is CASSGAGQVDPYGYTF. The rearrangement uses TRBV27 and TRBJ1-2; 8 nucleotides line up with TRBD1. The CDR3 is 16 residues long. Germline values: CDR1 MNHEY, CDR2 SMNVEV (reference sequence). Trimming took 5 bases from V and 4 from J; bases not matched to a gene: 12.

The chain recombines TRBV14 with TRBJ2-5, with no clear D. The V end lost 4 bases, the J end lost 2 bases, and 8 bases lay between the germline ends. The CDR3 contains 13 residues. Germline V gene sequence: CDR1 SGHDN, CDR2 FVKESK. In DNA form, the CDR3 reads TGTGCCAGCAGCCGTGTTATGCAAGAGACCCAGTACTTC. Amino acid sequence: CASSRVMQETQYF.

This clone was seen a single time. The chain uses TRBV4-1 and TRBJ2-1; TRBD2 is a possible D gene (5 bases). The V end lost 1 base, the J end lost 9 bases, and 13 bases lay between the germline ends. Germline V lookup: CDR1 MGHRA, CDR2 YSYEKL. This CDR3 contains 14 residues. In DNA form, the CDR3 reads TGCGCCAGCAGCCAAGGTGGACTCTCCGGTGAGCAGTTCTTC. Translating it yields CASSQGGLSGEQFF.

The chain has TRBV27 and TRBJ2-7; D gene unclear. The CDR3 covers 9 residues. Deletions cut 8 bases from V and 6 bases from J, with 5 bases between. Germline lookup yields CDR1 MNHEY and CDR2 SMNVEV (reference sequence). CDR3 bases: TGTGCCAGCGGGTCCGAGCAGTACTTC. The encoded protein is CASGSEQYF.

V gene TRBV7-2 combines with J gene TRBJ2-3, with 13 bases fitting TRBD2. This CDR3 contains 16 residues. V gave up 1 base and J gave up 5 bases; unmatched junction bases: 3. The germline gives CDR1 SGHTA, CDR2 FQGNSA. CDR3 in amino acids: CASSLGLAGGKDTQYF. CDR3 DNA: TGTGCCAGCAGCTTAGGACTAGCGGGAGGAAAAGATACGCAGTATTTT. Full variable domain (outside the CDR3, taken from reference TRBV7-2 and TRBJ2-3): GAGVSQSPSNKVTEKGKDVELRCDPISGHTALYWYRQSLGQGLEFLIYFQGNSAPDKSGLPSDRFSAERTGGSVSTLTIQRTQQEDSAVYLCASSLGLAGGKDTQYFGPGTRLTVL.

The rearrangement links TRBV29-1 to TRBJ2-4; 7 bases match TRBD2. Germline V gives CDR1 SQVTM, CDR2 ANQGSEA. The CDR3 is 14 residues long. Unmatched junction bases numbered 10, after V lost 4 bases and J lost 7 bases. As DNA, the CDR3 is TGCAGCGTTGGAGGGGAGGGCAGTGACAACATTCAGTACTTC. It specifies CSVGGEGSDNIQYF. The full variable domain, its missing parts supplied by reference TRBV29-1 and TRBJ2-4, is SAVISQKPSRDICQRGTSLTIQCQVDSQVTMMFWYRQQPGQSLTLIATANQGSEATYESGFVIDKFPISRPNLTFSTLTVSNMSPEDSSIYLCSVGGEGSDNIQYFGAGTRLSVL.

This clone was recorded a few times. CDR3 nucleotide sequence: TGTGCCAGCAGCTTTGGGGAGAACACTGAAGCTTTCTTT. It is translated as CASSFGENTEAFF. The genes are TRBV5-6 and TRBJ1-1; D ambiguous. V was trimmed by 2 bases and J by 1 base, leaving 6 bases between them. The germline V gene has CDR1 SGHDT and CDR2 YYEEEE. The CDR3 runs to 13 residues.

V is TRBV2 and J is TRBJ2-7, with a weak D call TRBD2 (5 bases). Deletions cut 6 bases from V and 5 bases from J, with 17 bases between. The CDR3 totals 14 residues. In germline, CDR1 is SNHLY, CDR2 FYNNEI. CDR3 region: CASRGVGSVNEQYF. Written as DNA, the CDR3 is TGTGCCAGCAGGGGTGTGGGGAGTGTAAACGAGCAGTACTTC.

V usage is TRBV19 and J usage is TRBJ2-3; TRBD2 agrees at 11 bases. This CDR3 has 14 amino acids. V dropped 4 bases and J dropped 14; count of bases not matched to a gene: 11. Germline-derived CDR1 and CDR2 are LNHDA and SQIVND (reference sequence). The CDR3 protein is CASSTLAGVWRRYF. The CDR3 DNA reads as TGTGCCAGTAGTACACTAGCGGGAGTTTGGAGGCGGTATTTT.

The genes are TRBV10-3 and TRBJ2-5; TRBD2 is a possible D gene (6 bases). This CDR3 is 15 amino acids long. The germline V gene encodes CDR1 ENHRY and CDR2 SYGVKD. V was shortened by 4 bases and J by 5 bases, with 17 bases between the two germline ends. CDR3 sequence: CAISGAVTRRETQYF. The CDR3, as DNA: TGTGCCATCAGTGGGGCTGTGACTAGGCGGGAGACCCAGTACTTC.

This chain uses TRBV27 with TRBJ2-1; D is unresolved. Trimming removed 6 bases at V and 7 bases at J, with 7 bases between. The CDR3 has 11 residues. Germline values: CDR1 MNHEY, CDR2 SMNVEV (reference sequence). CDR3: CASRARNEQFF. CDR3 in DNA: TGTGCCAGCAGGGCTCGGAATGAGCAGTTCTTC.

This clone was seen a single time. The chain links TRBV2 to TRBJ1-1; TRBD1 is a possible D gene (5 bases). The CDR3 is 15 amino acids. V lost 4 bases to trimming and J lost 3 bases, with 15 bases between them. Looked up from germline, CDR1 is SNHLY and CDR2 is FYNNEI. The CDR3 loop is CASSGYDRKDTEAFF. CDR3 nucleotides: TGTGCCAGCAGTGGTTATGACAGAAAAGACACTGAAGCTTTCTTT.